A single sample gave rise to the 6 T cell receptor beta chains below, sequenced in a study of patients with pleural tuberculosis. In TCRdb, the reads were re-called with MiXCR into one record per CDR3 protein. Of nearly 30,000 distinct CDR3 sequences in the sample, 18% are singletons; the top ten hold about 3.7%. Material for sequencing was peripheral blood. All receptors derive from a human donor with pleural tuberculosis.

This clonotype was detected ten times or more. This chain joins TRBV6-1 and TRBJ2-7; no definite D call. Germline-derived CDR1 and CDR2 are MNHNS and SASEGT. The CDR3 runs to 12 residues. V lost 7 bases to trimming and J lost 7 bases, with 14 bases between them. The CDR3 protein is CASKGSSEEQYF. The CDR3 DNA is TGTGCCAGCAAAGGGTCTTCGGAAGAGCAGTACTTC.

The table lists this clonotype with many counts. This chain connects TRBV11-3 to TRBJ2-1, with a possible D match to TRBD2 (6 bases). Germline lookup yields CDR1 SGHNT and CDR2 YENEEA. V was shortened by 2 bases and J by 11 bases, with 16 bases between the two germline ends. This CDR3 is 14 amino acids long. CDR3 in amino acids: CASSLSPSSVKQFF. As DNA, the CDR3 is TGTGCCAGCAGCTTAAGCCCTTCTAGCGTTAAGCAGTTCTTC.

This clonotype has more than one count but fewer than ten. The rearrangement uses TRBV12-3 or TRBV12-4 and TRBJ2-7; D not resolved. The ends were cut back, 2 bases at V and 1 base at J, with 6 bases in the middle. The length of the CDR3 is 13 residues. CDR3 region: CASSLQVSYEQYF. CDR3 sequence (DNA): TGTGCCAGCAGTTTACAGGTATCCTACGAGCAGTACTTC.

This clonotype was detected many times. The J gene is TRBJ1-5, the V gene TRBV28; no firm D call. The germline gives CDR1 MDHEN, CDR2 SYDVKM. This CDR3 comprises 12 residues. The V and J ends lost 3 bases and 5 bases respectively, with 5 bases between them. CDR3 DNA: TGTGCCAGCAGTTTTGAGTATCAGCCCCAGCATTTT. Translated, it gives CASSFEYQPQHF.

This clonotype qualifies as medium-sized. The chain recombines TRBV28 with TRBJ1-5; a possible D gene is TRBD1 (5 bases). Per the germline V gene, CDR1 is MDHEN and CDR2 is SYDVKM. V was shortened by 5 bases and J by 7 bases, with 9 bases between the two germline ends. The CDR3 sequence is 12 residues long. CDR3 in DNA: TGTGCCAGCAGTCCCGACAGACAGCCCCAGCATTTT. Amino acid sequence: CASSPDRQPQHF.

The rearrangement uses TRBV5-1 and TRBJ2-1; TRBD1 matches at 11 bases. The CDR3 sequence is 15 residues long. V lost 0 bases to trimming and J lost 5 bases; unmatched junction nucleotides: 1. The germline V gene encodes CDR1 SGHRS and CDR2 YFSETQ. The CDR3 reads CASSLGTGGNNEQFF. CDR3 sequence (DNA): TGCGCCAGCAGCTTGGGGACAGGGGGCAACAATGAGCAGTTCTTC.